This TCR beta chain was observed in a study of T cell responses to AZD1222 COVID-19 vaccine. General study results and limits: Only after the peak T cell response were repertoires sampled. CD4 TCRs associated with vaccination spanned spike, dominating at 160-218 and 743-854.

As concerns this clone: Its antigen remains unidentified.

Assay used: immunoSEQ multiplex PCR; TCRdb lists only in-frame clones, some missing. The sample yields roughly 140,000 clones, 90% to 95% seen once. This material consisted of peripheral blood, taken on day 0 of AZD1222 vaccination. The TCR was taken from an adult in good health.

The CDR3 spells CASSPPRTGADTQYF. CDR3 in DNA: TGTGCCAGCTCACCACCGAGGACAGGAGCGGATACGCAGTATTTT. V gene TRBV18 combines with J gene TRBJ2-3; 7 positions match TRBD1. The V segment lost 0 bases and the J segment 6 bases; nucleotides outside the gene matches: 6. The germline V gene has CDR1 KGHSH and CDR2 LQKENI. The CDR3 extends over 15 amino acids.